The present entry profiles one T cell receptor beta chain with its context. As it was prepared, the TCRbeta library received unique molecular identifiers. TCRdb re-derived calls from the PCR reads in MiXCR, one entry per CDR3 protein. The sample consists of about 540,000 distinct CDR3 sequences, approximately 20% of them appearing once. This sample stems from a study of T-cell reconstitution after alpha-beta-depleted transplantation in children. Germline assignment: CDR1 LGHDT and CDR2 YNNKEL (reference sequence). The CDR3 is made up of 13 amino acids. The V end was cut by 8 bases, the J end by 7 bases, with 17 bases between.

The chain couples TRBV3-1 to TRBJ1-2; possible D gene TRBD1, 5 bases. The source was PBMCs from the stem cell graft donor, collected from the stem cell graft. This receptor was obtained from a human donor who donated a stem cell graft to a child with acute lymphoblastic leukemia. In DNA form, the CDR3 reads TGTGCCAGCGCGAGGGGTATCCGTGGTGGCTACACCTTC. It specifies CASARGIRGGYTF.